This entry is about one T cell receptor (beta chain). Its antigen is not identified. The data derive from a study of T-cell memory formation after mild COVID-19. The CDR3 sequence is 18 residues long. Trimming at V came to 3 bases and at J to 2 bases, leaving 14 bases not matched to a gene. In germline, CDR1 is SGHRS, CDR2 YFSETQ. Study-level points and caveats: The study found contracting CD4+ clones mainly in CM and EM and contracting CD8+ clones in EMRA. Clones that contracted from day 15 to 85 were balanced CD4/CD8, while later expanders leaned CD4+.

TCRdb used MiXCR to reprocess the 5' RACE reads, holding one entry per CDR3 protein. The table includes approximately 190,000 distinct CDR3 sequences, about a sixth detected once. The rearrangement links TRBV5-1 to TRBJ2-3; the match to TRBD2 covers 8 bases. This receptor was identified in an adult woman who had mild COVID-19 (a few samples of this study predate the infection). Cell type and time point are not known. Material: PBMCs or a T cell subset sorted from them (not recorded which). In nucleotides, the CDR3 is TGCGCCAGCAGCTCCGCTCGACATACTAGCGGCCTCACAGATACGCAGTATTTT. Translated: CASSSARHTSGLTDTQYF.